The rows below give T cell receptor beta chains drawn from one sample of a study of CD8+ T cells in alopecia areata. This table comes from immunoSEQ multiplex PCR, and its TCRdb copy is limited to in-frame clones, with some not included. The table records some 130,000 clones, 50% to 65% of them present only once. Sequenced here: CD8+ T cells sorted from blood, sampled at week 4, from a patient treated with tofacitinib. Receptors originate from a human donor with alopecia areata. Both conserved end residues are part of each CDR3. A D gene is named only where the DNA matches it firmly. Clone size is shown for a subset of rows, as once, few, many or a class of expanded clone.

j_gene,v_gene,abundance,d_gene,CDR3aa,CDR3nt
TRBJ2-3,TRBV4-3,few,NA,CASSQAIGNADTQYF,TGCGCCAGCAGCCAAGCTATCGGTAATGCAGATACGCAGTATTTT
TRBJ2-2,TRBV4-2,few,TRBD1,CASSQDPGGVSGELFF,TGTGCCAGCAGCCAAGACCCAGGGGGCGTAAGCGGGGAGCTGTTTTTT
TRBJ2-3,TRBV10-3,NA,TRBD2,CAIGLAGAQDTQYF,TGTGCCATCGGGCTAGCGGGGGCACAAGATACGCAGTATTTT
TRBJ2-2,TRBV5-1,NA,TRBD2,CASSPRTSGGRNTGELFF,TGCGCCAGCAGCCCACGGACTAGCGGGGGCCGTAACACCGGGGAGCTGTTTTTT
TRBJ2-5,TRBV6-5,NA,NA,CASSYSSGETQYF,TGTGCCAGCAGTTACTCCTCGGGGGAGACCCAGTACTTC
TRBJ1-1,TRBV13,NA,TRBD1,CASSLFGTGYTEAFF,TGTGCCAGCAGCTTATTCGGGACAGGCTACACTGAAGCTTTCTTT
TRBJ1-2,TRBV7-3,few,NA,CASSLDSRGGYTF,TGTGCCAGCAGCTTAGACTCCCGAGGAGGCTACACCTTC
TRBJ1-1,TRBV6-6,NA,NA,CASSSSDTLNTEAFF,TGTGCCAGCAGTTCGTCGGACACCTTGAACACTGAAGCTTTCTTT
TRBJ2-7,TRBV30,few,TRBD1,CAWSPLGQGEYEQYF,TGTGCCTGGAGTCCACTGGGACAGGGGGAATACGAGCAGTACTTC
TRBJ2-2,TRBV30,NA,NA,CAWSPVNTGELFF,TGTGCCTGGAGTCCTGTCAACACCGGGGAGCTGTTTTTT
TRBJ2-1,TRBV6-1,NA,NA,CASSEVLDEQFF,TGTGCCAGCAGTGAAGTGTTAGATGAGCAGTTCTTC
TRBJ1-6,TRBV30,NA,NA,CAWSYRETYNSPLHF,TGTGCCTGGAGCTACAGGGAGACCTATAATTCACCCCTCCACTTT
TRBJ2-7,TRBV2,NA,NA,CASSELAKRDYEQYF,TGTGCCAGCAGTGAACTGGCGAAACGGGACTACGAGCAGTACTTC
TRBJ2-1,TRBV30,NA,NA,CAWSPDQIHEQFF,TGTGCCTGGAGTCCGGATCAAATTCATGAGCAGTTCTTC
TRBJ1-2,TRBV29-1,NA,NA,CSVQRTVDYGYTF,TGCAGCGTCCAAAGGACCGTCGACTATGGCTACACCTTC
TRBJ1-3,TRBV14,few,NA,CASSQIADSGNTIYF,TGTGCCAGCAGCCAAATCGCCGACTCTGGAAACACCATATATTTT
TRBJ2-1,TRBV29-1,NA,NA,CSPLVHNEQFF,TGCAGCCCCCTGGTTCACAATGAGCAGTTCTTC
TRBJ1-1,TRBV2,NA,TRBD1,CASSLPWTGNTEAFF,TGTGCCAGCAGCCTACCTTGGACAGGGAACACTGAAGCTTTCTTT
TRBJ2-7,TRBV12-5,NA,NA,CASGLGPGAYEQYF,TGTGCTAGTGGTTTGGGGCCAGGGGCCTACGAGCAGTACTTC
TRBJ2-1,TRBV6-5,NA,TRBD2,CASSSTSGPTEQFF,TGTGCCAGCAGTTCCACTAGCGGGCCTACCGAGCAGTTCTTC
TRBJ1-4,TRBV6-5,NA,NA,CASSPGQPEKLFF,TGTGCCAGCAGTCCCGGCCAACCCGAAAAACTGTTTTTT
TRBJ2-3,TRBV11-2,NA,TRBD2,CASSQGRLAGGDTQYF,TGCGCCAGCAGCCAAGGTAGACTAGCGGGGGGAGATACGCAGTATTTT
TRBJ1-1,TRBV30,NA,NA,CAWKAAWGTEAFF,TGTGCCTGGAAGGCAGCATGGGGCACTGAAGCTTTCTTT
TRBJ2-2,TRBV2,many,NA,CASSDGVSPNTGELFF,TGTGCCAGCAGTGATGGTGTGTCTCCGAACACCGGGGAGCTGTTTTTT
TRBJ2-2,TRBV6-5,NA,TRBD2,CASSYASGGSTGELFF,TGTGCCAGCAGTTACGCTAGCGGGGGGAGCACCGGGGAGCTGTTTTTT
TRBJ1-1,TRBV29-1,NA,TRBD1,CSVETGFAFF,TGCAGCGTTGAGACAGGGTTTGCTTTCTTT
TRBJ2-5,TRBV6-5,NA,NA,CASRADSQETQYF,TGTGCCAGCAGGGCGGACAGTCAAGAGACCCAGTACTTC
TRBJ2-3,TRBV30,NA,TRBD1,CAWSVGTGLDTQYF,TGTGCCTGGAGTGTAGGGACAGGGTTAGATACGCAGTATTTT
TRBJ2-7,TRBV13,NA,TRBD1,CASSFETGSSEQYF,TGTGCCAGCAGCTTCGAGACAGGGAGTTCCGAGCAGTACTTC
TRBJ1-1,TRBV19,few,TRBD1,CASKWDRDNTEAFF,TGTGCCAGTAAGTGGGACAGAGACAACACTGAAGCTTTCTTT
TRBJ2-7,TRBV5-6,NA,NA,CASSLVEFEQYF,TGTGCCAGCAGTTTGGTAGAGTTCGAGCAGTACTTC
TRBJ1-5,TRBV5-6,NA,TRBD1,CASSLAGTGVQRNQPQHF,TGTGCCAGCAGCTTGGCAGGGACAGGGGTTCAGCGCAATCAGCCCCAGCATTTT
TRBJ1-2,TRBV6-5,NA,NA,CASWAGYGYTF,TGTGCCAGCTGGGCGGGGTATGGCTACACCTTC
TRBJ1-1,TRBV30,NA,NA,CAWSVGWGAFF,TGTGCCTGGAGTGTGGGGTGGGGAGCTTTCTTT
TRBJ2-7,TRBV28,few,TRBD1,CASSLTGTGLGAEYF,TGTGCCAGCAGTCTGACCGGGACAGGGCTTGGAGCTGAGTACTTC
TRBJ2-7,TRBV5-6,NA,TRBD1,CASRWGQGAYEQYF,TGTGCCAGCAGATGGGGACAGGGAGCCTACGAGCAGTACTTC
TRBJ2-6,TRBV29-1,NA,TRBD1,CSVVVLQGAAGANVLTF,TGCAGCGTTGTGGTCCTCCAGGGGGCCGCTGGGGCCAACGTCCTGACTTTC
TRBJ2-1,TRBV5-4,NA,TRBD2,CANHGPPSSGGQSSYNEQFF,TGTGCCAACCATGGTCCCCCTTCTAGCGGGGGGCAGAGCTCCTACAATGAGCAGTTCTTC
TRBJ1-5,TRBV27,NA,NA,CASSLGQGSQPQHF,TGTGCCAGCAGTTTGGGGCAGGGAAGTCAGCCCCAGCATTTT
TRBJ2-7,TRBV30,NA,NA,CAWSMDSYFYEQYF,TGTGCCTGGAGTATGGACAGTTATTTCTACGAGCAGTACTTC
TRBJ2-7,TRBV7-9,NA,TRBD2,CASSERGQMVHEQYF,TGTGCCAGCAGCGAGCGGGGGCAGATGGTCCACGAGCAGTACTTC
TRBJ1-1,TRBV30,NA,NA,CAGRIARMNTEAFF,TGTGCCGGACGTATAGCCCGTATGAACACTGAAGCTTTCTTT
TRBJ1-1,TRBV15,few,NA,CATSRDRGYTEAFF,TGTGCCACCAGCAGAGATCGGGGGTACACTGAAGCTTTCTTT
TRBJ2-5,TRBV15,few,TRBD1,CASSQGAQETQYF,TGTGCCTCCTCGCAGGGGGCGCAAGAGACCCAGTACTTC
TRBJ2-1,TRBV2,few,NA,CASSVYAPNEQFF,TGTGCCAGCAGTGTATACGCCCCCAATGAGCAGTTCTTC
TRBJ2-2,TRBV7-8,NA,TRBD2,CASRTTSGDAGELFF,TGTGCCAGCAGAACTACTAGCGGGGACGCCGGGGAGCTGTTTTTT
TRBJ2-3,TRBV4-1,NA,TRBD1,CASSQVSDRAWDTQYF,TGCGCCAGCAGCCAAGTTTCCGACAGGGCCTGGGATACGCAGTATTTT
TRBJ1-5,TRBV5-1,NA,NA,CASSLEGGNQPQHF,TGCGCCAGCAGCTTGGAGGGCGGCAATCAGCCCCAGCATTTT
TRBJ1-2,TRBV7-8,NA,NA,CASSSGPRGSFNYGYTF,TGTGCCAGCAGCTCCGGGCCAAGAGGCTCCTTTAACTATGGCTACACCTTC
TRBJ1-5,TRBV19,few,TRBD1,CASAGQGNQPQHF,TGTGCCAGCGCGGGACAGGGCAATCAGCCCCAGCATTTT
TRBJ2-1,TRBV7-2,NA,NA,CASSLEAYNEQFF,TGTGCCAGCAGCTTAGAAGCGTACAATGAGCAGTTCTTC
TRBJ1-2,TRBV19,NA,TRBD1,CASHDEDRGPNYGYTF,TGTGCCAGTCATGATGAGGACAGGGGGCCGAACTATGGCTACACCTTC
TRBJ2-1,TRBV15,few,NA,CATSIGVNEQFF,TGTGCCACCAGCATAGGGGTAAATGAGCAGTTCTTC
TRBJ2-3,TRBV27,few,TRBD1,CASSLLTGAADTQYF,TGTGCCAGCAGTCTGCTGACAGGGGCGGCAGATACGCAGTATTTT
TRBJ2-7,TRBV19,NA,NA,CASSLVGSSYEQYF,TGTGCCAGTAGTCTCGTGGGGAGCTCCTACGAGCAGTACTTC